This entry lists 23 T cell receptor beta chains sequenced from one sample in a study of cytomegalovirus exposure and HLA in healthy donors. PCR primers comprised 60 Vbeta and 13 Jbeta primers. The protocol was immunoSEQ multiplex PCR, while the TCRdb copy is restricted to in-frame clones and leaves out a portion. This table holds approximately 170,000 clones, roughly 84% found once. Sequencing used PBMCs. These receptors came from a male donor in good health and CMV-seronegative.

J is TRBJ2-3 and V is TRBV7-3; 7 positions agree with TRBD1. The length of the CDR3 is 15 residues. V lost 5 bases, J lost 2 bases, and 7 bases stayed unmatched. CDR1 and CDR2 (germline): SGHTA, FQGTGA. CDR3 sequence reads: CASSARGGTTDTQYF. As DNA, the CDR3 is TGTGCCAGCAGCGCAAGAGGGGGCACCACAGATACGCAGTATTTT.

The CDR3 DNA is TGTGCCAGCTCACCCCCGACGACAATCGGAGCTTTCTTT. Encoded protein: CASSPPTTIGAFF. The J gene is TRBJ1-1, the V gene TRBV18; no clear D. This CDR3 is 13 amino acids long. CDR1 KGHSH and CDR2 LQKENI come from the germline V gene. V gave up 3 bases and J gave up 10 bases, with 15 bases separating them.

CDR3 region: CASRAVRVNTEAFF. The DNA of the CDR3 is TGTGCCAGCAGGGCCGTGCGGGTTAACACTGAAGCTTTCTTT. The chain combines TRBV6-1 with TRBJ1-1, with no clear D. CDR3 size: 14 residues. Trimming shortened V by 6 bases and J by 2 bases, and 13 bases separated the two germline ends. From germline, CDR1 is MNHNS and CDR2 SASEGT.

The rearrangement links TRBV27 to TRBJ2-7; 7 bases match TRBD2. Trimming took 5 bases from V and 4 from J; bases not matched to a gene: 11. From germline, CDR1 is MNHEY and CDR2 SMNVEV (reference sequence). The CDR3 runs to 15 residues. The CDR3 loop reads CASSPRLASNYEQYF. CDR3 DNA sequence: TGTGCCAGCAGTCCCCGACTAGCTTCAAATTACGAGCAGTACTTC.

V is TRBV9 and J is TRBJ2-2; 15 nucleotides agree with TRBD2. After removal of 4 bases from V and 5 bases from J, the junction contained 3 bases not matched to a gene. The CDR3 covers 16 residues. Germline lookup yields CDR1 SGDLS and CDR2 YYNGEE. This CDR3 is CASSPGTSGRTGELFF. CDR3 nucleotides: TGTGCCAGCAGCCCCGGGACTAGCGGGAGGACCGGGGAGCTGTTTTTT.

V and J are TRBV30 and TRBJ1-5; tentative D call: TRBD1 (5 bases). Trimming removed 1 base from V and 2 bases from J, with 12 bases in between. CDR3 length equals 15 residues. In germline, CDR1 is GTSNPN, CDR2 SVGIG (reference sequence). CDR3 protein: CAWSASGHRNQPQHF. CDR3 coding DNA: TGTGCCTGGAGTGCTTCAGGGCACCGCAATCAGCCCCAGCATTTT.

The chain joins TRBV9 to TRBJ1-1; D unclear. V gave up 0 bases and J gave up 1 base, with 7 bases separating them. CDR3 length equals 14 residues. Germline CDR1 is SGDLS and CDR2 is YYNGEE. CDR3 in DNA: TGTGCCAGCAGCGTAGAGTGGCAGAACACTGAAGCTTTCTTT. Amino acid sequence: CASSVEWQNTEAFF. The entire variable domain, with the rest obtained from reference TRBV9 and TRBJ1-1, is as follows: DSGVTQTPKHLITATGQRVTLRCSPRSGDLSVYWYQQSLDQGLQFLIQYYNGEERAKGNILERFSAQQFPDLHSELNLSSLELGDSALYFCASSVEWQNTEAFFGQGTRLTVV.

The chain has TRBV6-5 and TRBJ2-3, with 12 nucleotides matching TRBD1. The CDR3 length is 15 residues. Germline V gives CDR1 MNHEY, CDR2 SVGAGI. V was pared by 4 bases and J by 5 bases, with 4 bases of the junction left unmatched. In DNA, the CDR3 is TGTGCCAGCAGTTGGGACAGGGGGCAAGGAGATACGCAGTATTTT. This encodes CASSWDRGQGDTQYF.

The J gene is TRBJ2-1, the V gene TRBV5-4; TRBD2 matches at 13 bases. This CDR3 comprises 19 residues. V gave up 4 bases and J gave up 3 bases; unmatched junction bases: 13. Looked up from germline, CDR1 is SGHNT and CDR2 is YYREEE (reference sequence). In nucleotides, the CDR3 is TGTGCCAGCAGCCCGGGACTAGCGGGAACGGTTCGGGGCTACAATGAGCAGTTCTTC. This translates into CASSPGLAGTVRGYNEQFF.

The chain recombines TRBV19 with TRBJ2-7; 9 bases line up with TRBD2. The CDR3 is 16 residues long. V shed 5 bases and J 4 bases; nucleotides not matched to a gene: 12. CDR1 and CDR2 (germline): LNHDA, SQIVND (reference sequence). The CDR3 DNA reads as TGTGCCAGTAGTGCACAGGCGGGAGGGCCTGCGTACGAGCAGTACTTC. As protein: CASSAQAGGPAYEQYF.

The chain uses TRBV9 and TRBJ2-2; 13 nucleotides align to TRBD2. J lost 6 bases, V lost 1 base, and 9 bases had no gene match. The CDR3 has 18 residues. The germline gives CDR1 SGDLS, CDR2 YYNGEE. DNA for the CDR3: TGTGCCAGCAGCGTAACAGGACTAGCGGGAGTGGGTTCCGGGGAGCTGTTTTTT. Amino acid sequence: CASSVTGLAGVGSGELFF.

CDR3 in DNA: TGTGCCAGCAGCTTCCCCGCCGGACAGGGGGCGGCCGGGGAGCTGTTTTTT. Translated: CASSFPAGQGAAGELFF. The J gene is TRBJ2-2, the V gene TRBV7-6, with 11 bases fitting TRBD1. Germline CDR1 is SGHVS and CDR2 is FNYEAQ. Trimming took 3 bases from V and 6 from J; bases not matched to a gene: 9. The CDR3 runs 17 residues.

V usage is TRBV19 and J usage is TRBJ2-5; D is unclear. CDR1 is LNHDA and CDR2 is SQIVND in the germline V gene (reference sequence). The length of the CDR3 is 11 residues. Trimming took off 3 bases at V and 5 bases at J, with 4 bases between the two ends. The chain's CDR3 is CASSISETQYF. CDR3 DNA: TGTGCCAGTAGTATTAGCGAGACCCAGTACTTC. The full variable domain, its missing parts supplied by reference TRBV19 and TRBJ2-5, is DGGITQSPKYLFRKEGQNVTLSCEQNLNHDAMYWYRQDPGQGLRLIYYSQIVNDFQKGDIAEGYSVSREKKESFPLTVTSAQKNPTAFYLCASSISETQYFGPGTRLLVL.

This chain connects TRBV6-4 to TRBJ2-1; TRBD1 matches 7 bases. Germline CDR1 and CDR2: MRHNA and SNTAGT. After removal of 6 bases from V and 8 bases from J, the junction contained 13 bases not matched to a gene. The CDR3 is 15 residues long. CDR3 loop: CASSLDRAPSDEQFF. CDR3 bases: TGTGCCAGCAGCCTCGACAGGGCACCCTCCGATGAGCAGTTCTTC.

The V and J genes are TRBV27 and TRBJ1-5, with a weak D call TRBD1 (5 bases). The CDR3 runs 16 residues. The ends were cut back, 5 bases at V and 0 bases at J, with 14 bases in the middle. Per the germline V gene, CDR1 is MNHEY and CDR2 is SMNVEV (reference sequence). In nucleotides, the CDR3 is TGTGCCAGCAGTCCCCGGGGGGGGACTAGCAATCAGCCCCAGCATTTT. It translates to CASSPRGGTSNQPQHF.

In its sample, this clone was seen a few times. V is TRBV25-1 and J is TRBJ1-1; TRBD1 matches at 7 bases. V gave up 1 base and J gave up 4 bases; unmatched junction bases: 3. CDR1 is MGHDK, CDR2 SYGVNS, per germline. The CDR3 extends over 14 amino acids. The CDR3 loop is CASSEWRDSTEAFF. The CDR3 bases are TGTGCCAGCAGTGAATGGAGGGACAGCACTGAAGCTTTCTTT.

The chain employs TRBV4-3 and TRBJ2-5, with D hard to call. V gave up 1 base and J gave up 2 bases, with 11 bases separating them. The germline V gene encodes CDR1 LGHNA and CDR2 YSLEER. The CDR3 runs to 15 residues. The CDR3 protein is CASSQGTRVQETQYF. CDR3 coding DNA: TGCGCCAGCAGCCAAGGTACTCGGGTACAAGAGACCCAGTACTTC.

The chain employs TRBV19 and TRBJ1-2, with 9 bases fitting TRBD1. The CDR3 runs 15 residues. Germline V gene lookup returns CDR1 LNHDA and CDR2 SQIVND (reference sequence). With V trimmed by 6 bases and J by 7 bases, 12 bases remained unmatched. CDR3 nucleotides: TGTGCCAGTAGCCCCAACCCGGGGACAGGGTCTGGCTACACCTTC. It translates to CASSPNPGTGSGYTF.

This clone was observed a handful of times. The V gene is TRBV2, the J gene TRBJ2-7; D is undetermined. V lost 8 bases and J 10 bases, leaving 18 bases between the germline ends. Per germline, CDR1 SNHLY and CDR2 FYNNEI. The CDR3 is made up of 12 amino acids. Here the CDR3 reads CASALQTSTQYF. The CDR3 nucleotides are TGTGCCAGCGCGCTTCAAACTTCCACCCAGTACTTC.

Turning to this clone: Because the CDR3's place on the DNA is in doubt, the DNA is left out and the CDR3 is given as listed by TCRdb. J is TRBJ1-2 and V is TRBV21-1; the tabulated D call, TRBD1, remains unverified against the DNA. TRBV21-1 represents a pseudogene. Inclusive of both ends, the CDR3 amounts to 16 amino acids. CDR3 sequence reads: CASSKVGTGTDYGYTF.

This chain connects TRBV7-8 to TRBJ2-7, with 7 bases fitting TRBD2. J gave up 5 bases and V 5 bases, and 12 bases lay outside the gene matches. CDR1 is SGHVS, CDR2 FQNEAQ, per germline. The CDR3 spans 15 residues. The CDR3 region has the DNA TGTGCCAGCAGCACCGCCGGGGGGAGTGTGAACGAGCAGTACTTC. Amino acid sequence: CASSTAGGSVNEQYF. Drawing the rest from reference TRBV7-8 and TRBJ2-7, the complete variable domain is GAGVSQSPRYKVAKRGQDVALRCDPISGHVSLFWYQQALGQGPEFLTYFQNEAQLDKSGLPSDRFFAERPEGSVSTLKIQRTQQEDSAVYLCASSTAGGSVNEQYFGPGTRLTVT.

The V and J genes are TRBV27 and TRBJ2-3; D not resolved. CDR3 length: 14 amino acids. Germline-derived CDR1 and CDR2 are MNHEY and SMNVEV (reference sequence). V was cut by 5 bases and J by 0 bases, with 9 bases left in between. DNA for the CDR3: TGTGCCAGCAGTCCCCAGACTAGCACAGATACGCAGTATTTT. Translation gives CASSPQTSTDTQYF.

J is TRBJ2-3 and V is TRBV4-2; possible D gene TRBD2, 6 bases. The CDR3 runs 16 residues. Trimming pared 0 bases from V and 8 bases from J, leaving 18 bases between. Per germline, CDR1 LGHNA and CDR2 YNFKEQ. The CDR3 DNA reads TGTGCCAGCAGCCAAGATCTGCGGGGTTGGTTGGGTACGCAGTATTTT. This codes for CASSQDLRGWLGTQYF.